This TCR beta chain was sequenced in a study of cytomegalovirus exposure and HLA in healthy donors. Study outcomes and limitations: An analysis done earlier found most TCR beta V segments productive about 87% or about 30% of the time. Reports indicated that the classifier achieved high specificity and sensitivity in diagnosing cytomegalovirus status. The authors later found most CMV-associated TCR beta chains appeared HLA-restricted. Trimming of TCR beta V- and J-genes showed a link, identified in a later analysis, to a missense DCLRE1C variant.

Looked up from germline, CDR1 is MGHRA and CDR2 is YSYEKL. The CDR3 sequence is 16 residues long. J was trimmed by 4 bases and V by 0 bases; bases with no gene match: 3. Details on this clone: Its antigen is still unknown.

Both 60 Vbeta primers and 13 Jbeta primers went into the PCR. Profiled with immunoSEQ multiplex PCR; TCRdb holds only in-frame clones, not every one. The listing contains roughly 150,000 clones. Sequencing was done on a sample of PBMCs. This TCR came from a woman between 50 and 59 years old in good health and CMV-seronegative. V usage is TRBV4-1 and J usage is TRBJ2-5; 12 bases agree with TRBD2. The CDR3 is CASSQDGTSGRETQYF. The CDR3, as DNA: TGCGCCAGCAGCCAAGACGGGACTAGCGGGCGAGAGACCCAGTACTTC.